This T cell receptor (beta chain) originates from a study of blood T cells in healthy people across ages. CDR1 is LGHDT and CDR2 is YNNKEL in the germline V gene (reference sequence). The V gene lost 8 bases and the J gene lost 1 base, with 8 bases spanning the gap. This CDR3 is 12 amino acids long. A minimum of 6.5 million PBMCs was isolated per sample. For the second PCR, which ran for about 6 to 11 cycles, a sample-barcoded 5' primer and a J-beta primer mix were used. Carrying 12 random nucleotides, a template-switch adaptor labeled each individual cDNA molecule. TCRdb called the 5' RACE reads again in MiXCR, with one record for every CDR3 protein. Here the sample spans around 900,000 distinct CDR3 sequences, under 30% being singletons. In its sample, this clonotype was seen a few times.

V usage is TRBV3-1 and J usage is TRBJ1-1; D remains unclear. This clonotype was obtained from a woman older than 75 in good health. Material: blood. CDR3 loop: CASRDPNTEAFF. Written as DNA, the CDR3 is TGTGCCAGCCGGGATCCGAACACTGAAGCTTTCTTT.